This entry lists 10 T cell receptor beta chains sequenced from one sample in a study of blood T cell repertoires in COVID-19. Here immunoSEQ multiplex PCR was the method, and the copy in TCRdb shows in-frame clones only, minus some. The repertoire holds 120,000 or so clones, with 74% as singletons. The sequenced material came from peripheral blood. These receptors were taken from a man aged 55 to 70 with acute or convalescent COVID-19.

This chain connects TRBV7-8 to TRBJ1-2, with a tentative D call TRBD1 (6 bases). CDR3 size: 13 residues. Trimming removed 5 bases at V and 4 bases at J, with 11 bases between. Germline V gene lookup returns CDR1 SGHVS and CDR2 FQNEAQ. The CDR3 DNA is TGTGCCAGCAGCATCCAACAGGGCTATGGCTACACCTTC. This sequence encodes CASSIQQGYGYTF.

CDR3 amino acids: CAWSSPGTGWVSPLHF. CDR3 coding DNA: TGTGCCTGGAGTAGCCCCGGGACAGGATGGGTTTCACCCCTCCACTTT. The chain couples TRBV30 to TRBJ1-6, with 8 bases fitting TRBD1. This CDR3 is built from 16 residues. The trim removed 2 bases at V and 9 bases at J, leaving 12 bases unmatched. The germline CDR1 and CDR2 sequences are GTSNPN and SVGIG (reference sequence).

This clone turned up a few times. The chain recombines TRBV7-3 with TRBJ2-2, with TRBD2 as a possible D gene (5 bases). V dropped 1 base and J dropped 6 bases, with 18 bases sitting between them. Germline values: CDR1 SGHTA, CDR2 FQGTGA. This CDR3 is built from 17 residues. The CDR3 sequence: CASSLNLVASSAGELFF. DNA for the CDR3: TGTGCCAGCAGCTTAAATTTAGTCGCTAGCTCTGCCGGGGAGCTGTTTTTT.

The V and J genes are TRBV25-1 and TRBJ1-1; TRBD1 might be the D (6 bases). From germline, CDR1 is MGHDK and CDR2 SYGVNS. The CDR3 consists of 17 residues. Trimming left V 1 base short and J 5 bases short, with 20 bases between. CDR3 loop: CASSELGGGQQRTEAFF. CDR3 nucleotides: TGTGCCAGCAGTGAATTGGGGGGGGGCCAACAGAGGACTGAAGCTTTCTTT.

The chain couples TRBV7-2 to TRBJ2-2, with TRBD2 identical over 8 bases. Losses at the gene ends were 6 bases for V and 0 bases for J; bases not matched to a gene: 6. In germline, CDR1 is SGHTA, CDR2 FQGNSA. This CDR3 comprises 16 residues. The CDR3 DNA reads as TGTGCCAGCAGGGAACGGGGGGGCCCGAACACCGGGGAGCTGTTTTTT. This codes for CASRERGGPNTGELFF.

This chain joins TRBV5-1 and TRBJ1-4, with D possibly being TRBD1 (6 bases). Germline V lookup: CDR1 SGHRS, CDR2 YFSETQ. V lost 4 bases, J lost 4 bases, and 17 bases lay in between. The length of the CDR3 is 16 residues. DNA for the CDR3: TGCGCCAGCAGCCCTACCCGGGACAACTTTAATGAAAAACTGTTTTTT. This translates into CASSPTRDNFNEKLFF.

This clone has a handful of counts. The gene calls are TRBV11-2 and TRBJ1-2, with a tentative D call TRBD1 (5 bases). Deletions cut 4 bases from V and 4 bases from J, with 13 bases between. Germline CDR1 is SGHAT and CDR2 is FQNNGV. The CDR3 sequence is 14 residues long. The DNA for the CDR3 is TGTGCCAGCAGCTACCAGGCGGGGCTCTATGGCTACACCTTC. This encodes CASSYQAGLYGYTF.

The gene calls are TRBV6-5 and TRBJ2-3; D is ambiguous. This CDR3 has 13 amino acids. V was shortened by 1 base and J by 4 bases, with 6 bases between the two germline ends. The germline V gene has CDR1 MNHEY and CDR2 SVGAGI. In DNA form, the CDR3 reads TGTGCCAGCAGTTACTTCCAGTCAGATACGCAGTATTTT. This gives the protein CASSYFQSDTQYF.

The J gene is TRBJ2-1, the V gene TRBV4-1; 14 bases are shared with TRBD2. The V gene's germline CDR1 is MGHRA and CDR2 YSYEKL. The CDR3 totals 18 residues. V lost 0 bases to trimming and J lost 9 bases; unmatched junction nucleotides: 10. CDR3 nucleotide sequence: TGCGCCAGCAGCCAAGATTTATTTGGACTAGCGGGAGGTAGTGAGCAGTTCTTC. It codes for CASSQDLFGLAGGSEQFF.

At least ten counts were recorded for this clone. This chain uses TRBV18 with TRBJ1-4; the D is unclear. The CDR3 is made up of 14 amino acids. Germline CDR1 KGHSH, CDR2 LQKENI. Trimming removed 3 bases from V and 4 bases from J, with 9 bases in between. The CDR3 is CASSPAGNNEKLFF. CDR3 DNA sequence: TGTGCCAGCTCACCGGCGGGGAATAATGAAAAACTGTTTTTT.